This TCR beta chain was captured by sequencing in a study of blood T cells in healthy people across ages. Using a J-beta primer mix together with a sample-barcoded 5' primer, a second PCR was run for roughly 7 to 11 cycles. TCRdb reprocessed the 5' RACE reads with MiXCR, giving one entry per CDR3 protein. This sample carries about a million distinct CDR3 sequences, 51% of them seen once, and the ten largest clones take 20% to 25%. Researchers collected 7.5 to 10 milliliters of peripheral blood from every single donor. This CDR3 contains 22 residues. With 4 bases clipped from V and 0 bases from J, the junction kept 25 bases outside the gene matches. The V gene's germline CDR1 is SQVTM and CDR2 ANQGSEA.

The sequence was collected from a woman aged 60 to 75 in good health. The sequenced sample was blood. The chain carries TRBV29-1 and TRBJ2-1; 9 nucleotides align to TRBD2. CDR3: CSVGVGLARLGEKTSSYNEQFF. The CDR3 DNA sequence: TGCAGCGTTGGGGTCGGACTAGCGCGGCTGGGGGAGAAAACGAGCTCCTACAATGAGCAGTTCTTC.